The clone carrying this TCR beta chain has ten or more counts. Its antigen is not known. The record originates from a study of T cells after yellow fever vaccination. General observations from the study: The CD4 and CD8 compartments had a small share of their clonotypes in common.

This CDR3 spans 13 amino acids. Germline lookup yields CDR1 SGHRS and CDR2 YFSETQ. Trimming removed 4 bases from V and 8 bases from J; junction bases left unmatched: 8. MiXCR, applied by TCRdb to the 5' RACE reads, yields one record per CDR3 protein. Among a few hundred thousand distinct CDR3 sequences listed, approximately 3% were seen once. Sequences were derived from CD4+ T cells sorted from PBMCs, sampled 10 days after the yellow fever booster vaccination. The source is a man between 18 and 29 years old who received the YFV17D yellow fever vaccine. This chain links TRBV5-1 with TRBJ1-2; 7 bases are a match to TRBD1. The CDR3 loop is CASSPDRDQGYTF. The CDR3 bases are TGCGCCAGCAGCCCCGACAGGGATCAAGGCTACACCTTC.